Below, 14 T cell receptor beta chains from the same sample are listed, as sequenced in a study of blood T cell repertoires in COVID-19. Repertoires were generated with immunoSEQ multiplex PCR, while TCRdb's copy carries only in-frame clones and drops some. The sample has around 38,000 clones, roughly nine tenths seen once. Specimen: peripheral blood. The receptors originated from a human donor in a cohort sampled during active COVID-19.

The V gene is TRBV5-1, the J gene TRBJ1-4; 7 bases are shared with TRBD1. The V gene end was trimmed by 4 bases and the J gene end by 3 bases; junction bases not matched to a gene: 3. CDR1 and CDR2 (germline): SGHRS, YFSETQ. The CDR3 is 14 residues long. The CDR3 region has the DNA TGCGCCAGCAGCCCGGGACAGCCTAATGAAAAACTGTTTTTT. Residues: CASSPGQPNEKLFF.

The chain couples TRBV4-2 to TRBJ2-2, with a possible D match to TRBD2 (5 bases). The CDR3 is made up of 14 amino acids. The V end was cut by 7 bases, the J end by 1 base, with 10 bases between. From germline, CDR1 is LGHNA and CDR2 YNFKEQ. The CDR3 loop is CASMRAENTGELFF. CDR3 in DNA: TGTGCCAGCATGAGGGCCGAGAACACCGGGGAGCTGTTTTTT.

CDR3 sequence reads: CASSLIPGHTDTQYF. In DNA, the CDR3 is TGCGCCAGCAGCTTGATACCAGGTCACACAGATACGCAGTATTTT. J is TRBJ2-3 and V is TRBV5-1; D unclear. The germline CDR1 and CDR2 sequences are SGHRS and YFSETQ. Trimming removed 1 base from V and 2 bases from J, with 11 bases in between. This CDR3 spans 15 amino acids.

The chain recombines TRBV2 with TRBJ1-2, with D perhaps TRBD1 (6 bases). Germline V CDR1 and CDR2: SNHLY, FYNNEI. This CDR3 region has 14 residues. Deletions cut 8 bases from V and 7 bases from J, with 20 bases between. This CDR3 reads CASSNDRSETGYTF. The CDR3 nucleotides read TGTGCCAGCTCAAACGACAGGAGCGAGACTGGCTACACCTTC.

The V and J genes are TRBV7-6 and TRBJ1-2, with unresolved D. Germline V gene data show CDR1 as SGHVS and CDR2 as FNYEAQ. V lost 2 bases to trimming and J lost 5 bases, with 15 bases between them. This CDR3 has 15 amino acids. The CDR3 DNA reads TGTGCCAGCAGCTTAACCACCGCCGGAGCATATGGCTACACCTTC. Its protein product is CASSLTTAGAYGYTF.

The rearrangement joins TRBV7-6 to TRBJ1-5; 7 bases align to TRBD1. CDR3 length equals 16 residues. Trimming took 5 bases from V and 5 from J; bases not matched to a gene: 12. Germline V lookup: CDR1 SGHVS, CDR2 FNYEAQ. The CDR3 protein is CASSRLLGGGDQPQHF. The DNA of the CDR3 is TGTGCCAGCAGCAGACTTTTAGGGGGCGGGGATCAGCCCCAGCATTTT.

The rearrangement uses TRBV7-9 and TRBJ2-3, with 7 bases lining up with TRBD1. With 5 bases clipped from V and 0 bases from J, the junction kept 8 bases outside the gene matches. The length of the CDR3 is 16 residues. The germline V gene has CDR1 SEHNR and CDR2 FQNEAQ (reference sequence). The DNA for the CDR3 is TGTGCCAGCAGCCCAACACCGGGACAGAGCACAGATACGCAGTATTTT. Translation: CASSPTPGQSTDTQYF. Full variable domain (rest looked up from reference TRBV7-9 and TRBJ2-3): DTGVSQNPRHKITKRGQNVTFRCDPISEHNRLYWYRQTLGQGPEFLTYFQNEAQLEKSRLLSDRFSAERPKGSFSTLEIQRTEQGDSAMYLCASSPTPGQSTDTQYFGPGTRLTVL.

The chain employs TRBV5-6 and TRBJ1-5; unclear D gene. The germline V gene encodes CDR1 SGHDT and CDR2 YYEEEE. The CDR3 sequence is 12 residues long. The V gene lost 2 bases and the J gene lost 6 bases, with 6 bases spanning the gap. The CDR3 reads CASSFGVQPQHF. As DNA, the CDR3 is TGTGCCAGCAGCTTCGGAGTTCAGCCCCAGCATTTT.

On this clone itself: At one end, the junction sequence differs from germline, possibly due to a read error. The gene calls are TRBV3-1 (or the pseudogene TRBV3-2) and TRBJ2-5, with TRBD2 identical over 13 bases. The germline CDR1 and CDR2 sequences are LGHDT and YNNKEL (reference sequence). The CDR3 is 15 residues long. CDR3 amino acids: CASGQGLAGVGAQYF. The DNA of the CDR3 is TGTGCCAGCGGCCAAGGACTAGCGGGAGTCGGGGCCCAGTACTTC.

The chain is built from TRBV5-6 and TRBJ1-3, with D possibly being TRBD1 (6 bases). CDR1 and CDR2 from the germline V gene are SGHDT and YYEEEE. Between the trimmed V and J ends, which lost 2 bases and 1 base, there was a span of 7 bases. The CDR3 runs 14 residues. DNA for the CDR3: TGTGCCAGCAGCTTCACAGGGTCTGGAAACACCATATATTTT. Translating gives CASSFTGSGNTIYF. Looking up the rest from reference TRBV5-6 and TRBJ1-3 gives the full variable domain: DAGVTQSPTHLIKTRGQQVTLRCSPKSGHDTVSWYQQALGQGPQFIFQYYEEEERQRGNFPDRFSGHQFPNYSSELNVNALLLGDSALYLCASSFTGSGNTIYFGEGSWLTVV.

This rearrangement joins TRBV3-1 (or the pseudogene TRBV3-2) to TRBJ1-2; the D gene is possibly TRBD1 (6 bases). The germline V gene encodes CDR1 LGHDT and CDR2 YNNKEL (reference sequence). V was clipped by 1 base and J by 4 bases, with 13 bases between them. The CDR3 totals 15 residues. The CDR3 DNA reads TGTGCCAGCAGCCAAGCTACTTGGGGGCCCTATGGCTACACCTTC. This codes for CASSQATWGPYGYTF.

The CDR3 DNA follows: TGTGCCAGCAGCCAAGCCCGAGGGACAGGGGGAAAGACTGAAGCTTTCTTT. Protein sequence: CASSQARGTGGKTEAFF. The chain recombines TRBV14 with TRBJ1-1; 11 bases are shared with TRBD1. Germline CDR1 reads SGHDN; CDR2 reads FVKESK. V lost 1 base to trimming and J lost 5 bases; unmatched junction nucleotides: 9. The CDR3 is made up of 17 amino acids. Full variable domain (rest looked up from reference TRBV14 and TRBJ1-1): EAGVTQFPSHSVIEKGQTVTLRCDPISGHDNLYWYRRVMGKEIKFLLHFVKESKQDESGMPNNRFLAERTGGTYSTLKVQPAELEDSGVYFCASSQARGTGGKTEAFFGQGTRLTVV.

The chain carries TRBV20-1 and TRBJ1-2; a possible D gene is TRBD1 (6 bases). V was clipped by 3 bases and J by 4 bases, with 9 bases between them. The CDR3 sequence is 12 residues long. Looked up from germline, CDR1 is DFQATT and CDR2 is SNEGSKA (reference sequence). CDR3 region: CSASGRGYGYTF. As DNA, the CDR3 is TGCAGTGCTAGTGGCAGGGGCTATGGCTACACCTTC.

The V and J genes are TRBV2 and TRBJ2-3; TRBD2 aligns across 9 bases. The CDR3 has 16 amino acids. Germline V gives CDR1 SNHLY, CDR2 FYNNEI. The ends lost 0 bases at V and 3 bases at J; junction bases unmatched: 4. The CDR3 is CASSEARLAGTDTQYF. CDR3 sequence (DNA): TGTGCCAGCAGTGAAGCACGGCTAGCGGGAACAGATACGCAGTATTTT.